This paragraph covers one TCR beta chain sequence. These data are taken from a study of T cells in Graves' hyperthyroidism and ophthalmopathy. Study-wide background: It was at initial diagnosis, before any treatment, that peripheral blood was collected.

What was amplified from RNA transcripts were TCR beta CDR3 regions. An initial round of RT-PCR targeting the TCR CDR3 relied on the HTBI primer set. TCRdb ran MiXCR on the multiplex PCR reads and lists one entry per CDR3 protein. The profile shows about 640,000 distinct CDR3 sequences, less than 25% of them singletons. Germline-derived CDR1 and CDR2 are WNHNN and SYGVQD (reference sequence). The length of the CDR3 is 15 residues. Trimming took 0 bases from V and 7 from J, leaving 13 bases between them. Sequencing used blood. The chain combines TRBV10-1 with TRBJ2-1, with D tentatively TRBD1 or TRBD2 (6 bases each). The clonotype was recovered from a young man with Graves' ophthalmopathy. The CDR3 DNA reads as TGCGCCAGCAGTGAGTCCGGGGGCAGACGGAATGAGCAGTTCTTC. Translated, it gives CASSESGGRRNEQFF.